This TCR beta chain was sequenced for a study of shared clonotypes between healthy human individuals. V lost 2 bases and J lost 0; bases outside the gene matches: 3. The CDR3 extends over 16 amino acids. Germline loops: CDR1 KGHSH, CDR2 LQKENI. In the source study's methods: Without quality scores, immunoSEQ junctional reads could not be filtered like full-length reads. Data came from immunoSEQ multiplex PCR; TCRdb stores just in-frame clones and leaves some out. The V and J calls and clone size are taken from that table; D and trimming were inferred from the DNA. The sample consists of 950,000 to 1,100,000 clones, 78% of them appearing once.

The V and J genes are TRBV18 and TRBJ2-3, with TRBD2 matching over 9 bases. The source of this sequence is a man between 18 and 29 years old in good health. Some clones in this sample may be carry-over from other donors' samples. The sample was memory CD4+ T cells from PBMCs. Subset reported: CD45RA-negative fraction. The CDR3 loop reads CASSPVLAGSTDTQYF. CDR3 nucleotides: TGTGCCAGCTCACCAGTCCTAGCGGGGAGCACAGATACGCAGTATTTT.